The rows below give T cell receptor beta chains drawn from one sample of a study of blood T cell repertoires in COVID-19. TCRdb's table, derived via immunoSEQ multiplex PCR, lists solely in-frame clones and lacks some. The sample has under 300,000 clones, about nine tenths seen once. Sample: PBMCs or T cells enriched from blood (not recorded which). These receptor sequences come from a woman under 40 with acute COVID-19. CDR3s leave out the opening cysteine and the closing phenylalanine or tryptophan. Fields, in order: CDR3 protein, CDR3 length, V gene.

CDR3aa: ASKGWTGGQPQH
len: 12
v_gene: TRBV28

CDR3aa: ASSSRRGLNTGELF
len: 14
v_gene: TRBV5-8

CDR3aa: ASSQTGQGAWQPQH
len: 14
v_gene: TRBV5-6

CDR3aa: ASSSGTGNTEAF
len: 12
v_gene: TRBV5-1

CDR3aa: ASSRQKNTEAF
len: 11
v_gene: TRBV19

CDR3aa: ASSSTSREARTDTQY
len: 15
v_gene: TRBV27

CDR3aa: ASSSTSGRVYNEQF
len: 14
v_gene: TRBV7-9

CDR3aa: ASSQPDRNFVEKLF
len: 14
v_gene: TRBV4-3

CDR3aa: ASNQGRVAETQY
len: 12
v_gene: TRBV5-1

CDR3aa: ASSAQGSNQPQH
len: 12
v_gene: TRBV2

CDR3aa: VARSTDTANEKLF
len: 13
v_gene: TRBV10-3

CDR3aa: ASSRGTSGGRETQY
len: 14
v_gene: TRBV5-1

CDR3aa: ATSTGQKNYGYT
len: 12
v_gene: TRBV15

CDR3aa: ASSYNREPLPYEQY
len: 14
v_gene: TRBV6-2/TRBV6-3

CDR3aa: ASSLERVGREQY
len: 12
v_gene: TRBV7-2

CDR3aa: ASTPGLGYT
len: 9
v_gene: TRBV7-9

CDR3aa: ASRPGTGGRDEQF
len: 13
v_gene: TRBV5-1

CDR3aa: SVGSAGSNEQF
len: 11
v_gene: TRBV29-1

CDR3aa: ASSDRGAGELF
len: 11
v_gene: TRBV2

CDR3aa: ASSLVQGPYNEQF
len: 13
v_gene: TRBV4-1

CDR3aa: ASSIRGRTEAF
len: 11
v_gene: TRBV19

CDR3aa: ASSPAHLGNRDRDNYGYT
len: 18
v_gene: TRBV28

CDR3aa: ASSSRTSGGISLYNEQF
len: 17
v_gene: TRBV11-2

CDR3aa: ASSPPGQQRTEAF
len: 13
v_gene: TRBV18

CDR3aa: ASSLTGGGSGELF
len: 13
v_gene: TRBV7-2

CDR3aa: ASSFYGDTGELF
len: 12
v_gene: TRBV11-1

CDR3aa: ASSSTVPNYGYT
len: 12
v_gene: TRBV5-1

CDR3aa: AITIVTGGGMENTEAF
len: 16
v_gene: TRBV28

CDR3aa: ASRGPGEQY
len: 9
v_gene: TRBV2

CDR3aa: ASSYGGKDSYEQY
len: 13
v_gene: TRBV27

CDR3aa: ASNPTGGMGQPQH
len: 13
v_gene: TRBV2

CDR3aa: ATSRARGPYEQY
len: 12
v_gene: TRBV15

CDR3aa: ASSYTGDSGNTIY
len: 13
v_gene: TRBV6-5

CDR3aa: ASSAGTAGENTIY
len: 13
v_gene: TRBV5-1

CDR3aa: ASSSTDRVGDTQY
len: 13
v_gene: TRBV7-2

CDR3aa: ASSIDLAGRLGYT
len: 13
v_gene: TRBV19

CDR3aa: ASSFLGTGLTNEKLF
len: 15
v_gene: TRBV27

CDR3aa: ASSPTTDFYNEQF
len: 13
v_gene: TRBV3-1/TRBV3-2

CDR3aa: ASRIAGGPIDTQY
len: 13
v_gene: TRBV3-1/TRBV3-2

CDR3aa: ASTQGSTNEKLF
len: 12
v_gene: TRBV7-8

CDR3aa: ASSLRVPSGGLTEAF
len: 15
v_gene: TRBV7-2

CDR3aa: SVGRDSTNTEAF
len: 12
v_gene: TRBV29-1

CDR3aa: AIRAEGANVLT
len: 11
v_gene: TRBV10-3

CDR3aa: ASSLRGDSRYGYT
len: 13
v_gene: TRBV7-2

CDR3aa: ASRGMEGSYT
len: 10
v_gene: TRBV7-9

CDR3aa: AIRPQGAAGTEAF
len: 13
v_gene: TRBV10-3

CDR3aa: ASSLGQGLGANTEAF
len: 15
v_gene: TRBV5-1

CDR3aa: ASSSGTPTYEQY
len: 12
v_gene: TRBV6-6

CDR3aa: ASSYRANYGYT
len: 11
v_gene: TRBV12-3/TRBV12-4

CDR3aa: ASSPSGSLHNEQF
len: 13
v_gene: TRBV7-9

CDR3aa: ASSIVSEYPNTGELF
len: 15
v_gene: TRBV19

CDR3aa: ATSSGGARTGELF
len: 13
v_gene: TRBV15

CDR3aa: ASSPRTGETGELF
len: 13
v_gene: TRBV18

CDR3aa: ASSRDRGVPNQPQH
len: 14
v_gene: TRBV28

CDR3aa: ASRRGWSVNTEAF
len: 13
v_gene: TRBV19